What follows is one T cell receptor beta chain and its context. The antigen is unknown. The data were taken from a study of blood T cells in healthy people across ages. Study at large: Using template switching, researchers captured about one barcoded beta molecule for each two T cells. Whole-study results and caveats: Diversity of TCR beta per million T cells declined in a roughly linear way with age.

The CDR3 has 15 amino acids. The V and J ends lost 3 bases and 10 bases respectively, with 19 bases between them. A J-beta primer mix and a sample-barcoded 5' primer were used in a second PCR of about 7 to 12 cycles. TCRdb processed the 5' RACE reads anew with MiXCR; each CDR3 protein has one entry. The sample records around 800,000 distinct CDR3 sequences, about 48% being singletons. The source is a man older than 75 in good health. Sequencing was carried out using blood. The chain has TRBV12-3 or TRBV12-4 and TRBJ2-1; the D call may be TRBD1 or TRBD2 (5 bases each). CDR3 region: CASSFGQGVSYEQFF. The CDR3 DNA reads as TGTGCCAGCAGTTTCGGCCAGGGAGTTTCCTACGAGCAGTTCTTC.